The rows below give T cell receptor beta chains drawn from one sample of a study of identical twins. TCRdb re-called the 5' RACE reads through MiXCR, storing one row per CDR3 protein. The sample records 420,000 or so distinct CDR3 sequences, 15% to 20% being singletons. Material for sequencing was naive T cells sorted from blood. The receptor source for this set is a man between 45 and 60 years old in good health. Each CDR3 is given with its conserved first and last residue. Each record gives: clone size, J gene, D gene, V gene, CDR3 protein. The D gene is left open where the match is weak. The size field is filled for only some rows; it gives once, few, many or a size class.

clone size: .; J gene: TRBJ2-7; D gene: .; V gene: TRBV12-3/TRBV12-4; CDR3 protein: CASSFHHEQYF
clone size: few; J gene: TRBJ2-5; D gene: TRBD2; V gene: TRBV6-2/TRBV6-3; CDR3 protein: CASSFGLAGSQETQYF
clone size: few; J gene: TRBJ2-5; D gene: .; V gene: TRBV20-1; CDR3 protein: CSASSRGRQETQYF
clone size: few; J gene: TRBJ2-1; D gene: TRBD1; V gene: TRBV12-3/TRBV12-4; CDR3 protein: CASRHPRQGRLQFF
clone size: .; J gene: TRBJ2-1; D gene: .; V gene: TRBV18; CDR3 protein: CASSPGVDYNEQFF
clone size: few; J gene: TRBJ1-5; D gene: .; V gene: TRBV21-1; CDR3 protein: CASSSRDSLNQPQHF
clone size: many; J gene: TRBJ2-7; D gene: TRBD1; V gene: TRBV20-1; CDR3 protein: CSATRQGLSYEQYF
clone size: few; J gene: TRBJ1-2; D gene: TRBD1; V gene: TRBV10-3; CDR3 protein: CAIQREDRVSGYTF
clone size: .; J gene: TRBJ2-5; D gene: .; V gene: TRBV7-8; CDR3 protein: CASSLGGMRETQYF
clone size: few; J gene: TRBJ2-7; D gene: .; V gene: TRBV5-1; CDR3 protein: CASSLESFPSYEQYF
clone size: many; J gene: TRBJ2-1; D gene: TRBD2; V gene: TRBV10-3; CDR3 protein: CAISTSNGLAGEGEQFF
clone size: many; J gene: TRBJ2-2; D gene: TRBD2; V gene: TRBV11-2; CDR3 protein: CASGRGMNTGELFF